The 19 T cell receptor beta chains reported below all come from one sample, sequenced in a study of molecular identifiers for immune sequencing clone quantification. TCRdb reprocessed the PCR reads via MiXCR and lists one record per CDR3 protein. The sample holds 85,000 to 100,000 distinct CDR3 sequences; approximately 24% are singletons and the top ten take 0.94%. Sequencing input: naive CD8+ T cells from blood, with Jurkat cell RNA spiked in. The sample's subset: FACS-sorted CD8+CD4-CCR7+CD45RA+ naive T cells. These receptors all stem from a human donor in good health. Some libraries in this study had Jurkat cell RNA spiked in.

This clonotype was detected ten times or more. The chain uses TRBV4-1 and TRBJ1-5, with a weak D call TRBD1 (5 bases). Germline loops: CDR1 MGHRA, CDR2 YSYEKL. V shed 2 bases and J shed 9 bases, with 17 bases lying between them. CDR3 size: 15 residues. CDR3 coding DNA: TGCGCCAGCAGCCAAATTCCAGAGGGGCCAAGGCCCCAGCATTTT. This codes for CASSQIPEGPRPQHF.

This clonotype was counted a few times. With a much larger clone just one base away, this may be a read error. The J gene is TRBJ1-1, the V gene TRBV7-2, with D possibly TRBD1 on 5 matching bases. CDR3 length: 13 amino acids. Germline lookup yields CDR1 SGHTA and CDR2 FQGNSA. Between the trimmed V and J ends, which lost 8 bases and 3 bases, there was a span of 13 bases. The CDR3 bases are TGTGCCAGCGGCCCAGGGCCGTACACTGAAGCTTTCTTT. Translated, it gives CASGPGPYTEAFF.

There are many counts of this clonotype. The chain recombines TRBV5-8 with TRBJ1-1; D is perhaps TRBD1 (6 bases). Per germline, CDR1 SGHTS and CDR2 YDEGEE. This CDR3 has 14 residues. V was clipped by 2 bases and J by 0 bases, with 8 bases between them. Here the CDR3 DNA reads TGTGCCAGCAGCTTCAGGGGCTTGAACACTGAAGCTTTCTTT. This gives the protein CASSFRGLNTEAFF.

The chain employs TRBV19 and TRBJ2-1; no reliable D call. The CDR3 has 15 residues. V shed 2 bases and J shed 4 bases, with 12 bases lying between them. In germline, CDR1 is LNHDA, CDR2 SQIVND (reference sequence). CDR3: CASSIPAGLYNEQFF. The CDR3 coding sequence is TGTGCCAGTAGTATACCCGCCGGATTGTACAATGAGCAGTTCTTC.

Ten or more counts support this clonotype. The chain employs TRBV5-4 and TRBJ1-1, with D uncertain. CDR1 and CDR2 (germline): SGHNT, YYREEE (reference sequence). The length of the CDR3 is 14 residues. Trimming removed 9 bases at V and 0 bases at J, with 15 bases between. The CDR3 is CATDGGRMNTEAFF. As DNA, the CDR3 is TGTGCCACGGACGGAGGAAGAATGAACACTGAAGCTTTCTTT.

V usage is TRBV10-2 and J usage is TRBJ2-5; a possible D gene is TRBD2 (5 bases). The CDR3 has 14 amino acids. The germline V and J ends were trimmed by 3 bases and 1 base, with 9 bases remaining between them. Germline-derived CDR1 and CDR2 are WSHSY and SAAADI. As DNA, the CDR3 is TGCGCCAGCAGTGAAGGAGGTCCCCAAGAGACCCAGTACTTC. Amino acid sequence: CASSEGGPQETQYF.

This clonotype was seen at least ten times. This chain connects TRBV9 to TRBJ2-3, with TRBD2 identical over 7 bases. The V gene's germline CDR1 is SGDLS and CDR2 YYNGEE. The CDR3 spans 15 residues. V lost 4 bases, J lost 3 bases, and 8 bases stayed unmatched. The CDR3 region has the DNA TGTGCCAGCAGCCTTAGCGGGTTAGGTACAGATACGCAGTATTTT. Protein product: CASSLSGLGTDTQYF. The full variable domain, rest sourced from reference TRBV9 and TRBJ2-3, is DSGVTQTPKHLITATGQRVTLRCSPRSGDLSVYWYQQSLDQGLQFLIQYYNGEERAKGNILERFSAQQFPDLHSELNLSSLELGDSALYFCASSLSGLGTDTQYFGPGTRLTVL.

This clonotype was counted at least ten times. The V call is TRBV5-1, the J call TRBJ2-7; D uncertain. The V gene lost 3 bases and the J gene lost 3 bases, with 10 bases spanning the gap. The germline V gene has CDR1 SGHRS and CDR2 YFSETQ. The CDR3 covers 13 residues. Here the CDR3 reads CASSWRLGYEQYF. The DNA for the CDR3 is TGCGCCAGCAGCTGGAGACTCGGCTACGAGCAGTACTTC.

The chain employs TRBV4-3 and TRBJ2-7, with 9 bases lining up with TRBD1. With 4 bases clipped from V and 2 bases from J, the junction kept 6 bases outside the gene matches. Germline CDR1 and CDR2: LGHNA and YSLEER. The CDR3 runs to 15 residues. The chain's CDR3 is CASSPGTGKTYEQYF. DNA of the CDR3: TGCGCCAGCAGCCCAGGGACAGGGAAAACCTACGAGCAGTACTTC.

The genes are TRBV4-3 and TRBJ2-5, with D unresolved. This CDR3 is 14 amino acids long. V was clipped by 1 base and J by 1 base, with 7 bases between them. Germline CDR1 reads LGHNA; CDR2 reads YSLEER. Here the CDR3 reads CASSQGLVQETQYF. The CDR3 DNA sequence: TGCGCCAGCAGCCAAGGCCTTGTCCAAGAGACCCAGTACTTC.

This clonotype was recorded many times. CDR3 sequence reads: CASSNPNRGFWKPQHF. The CDR3 nucleotides read TGTGCCAGTAGTAATCCCAACAGGGGATTCTGGAAGCCCCAGCATTTT. V usage is TRBV19 and J usage is TRBJ1-5, with 7 bases matching TRBD1. With V trimmed by 4 bases and J by 8 bases, 14 bases remained unmatched. CDR1 is LNHDA, CDR2 SQIVND, per germline (reference sequence). This CDR3 comprises 16 residues.

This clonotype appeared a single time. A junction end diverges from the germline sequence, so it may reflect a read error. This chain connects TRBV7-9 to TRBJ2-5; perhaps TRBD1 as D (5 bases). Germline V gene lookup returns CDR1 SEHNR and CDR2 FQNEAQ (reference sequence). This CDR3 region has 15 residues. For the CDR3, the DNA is TGTGCCTCACTCGATTGGGGCAGGGTGGACGAGACCCCGTACTTC. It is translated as CASLDWGRVDETPYF.

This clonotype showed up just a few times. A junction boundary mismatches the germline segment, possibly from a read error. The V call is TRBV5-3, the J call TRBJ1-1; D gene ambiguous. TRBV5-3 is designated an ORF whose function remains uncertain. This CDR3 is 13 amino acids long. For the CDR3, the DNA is TGTGCCAGCAGCTTGGATCTACTCACTGAAGCTTTCTTT. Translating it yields CASSLDLLTEAFF.

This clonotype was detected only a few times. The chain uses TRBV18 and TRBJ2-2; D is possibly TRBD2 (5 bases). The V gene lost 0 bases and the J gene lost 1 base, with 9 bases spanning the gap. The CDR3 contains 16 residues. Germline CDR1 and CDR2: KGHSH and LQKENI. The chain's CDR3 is CASSPPEGLNTGELFF. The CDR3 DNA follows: TGTGCCAGCTCACCACCTGAGGGCCTGAACACCGGGGAGCTGTTTTTT.

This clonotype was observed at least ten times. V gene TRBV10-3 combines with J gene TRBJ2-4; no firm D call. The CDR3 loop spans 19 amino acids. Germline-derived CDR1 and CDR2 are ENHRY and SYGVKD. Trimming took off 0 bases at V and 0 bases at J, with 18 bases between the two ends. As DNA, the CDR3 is TGTGCCATCAGTGAGTCGCAGATGTCCTCCCCACTAGCCAAAAACATTCAGTACTTC. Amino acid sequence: CAISESQMSSPLAKNIQYF.

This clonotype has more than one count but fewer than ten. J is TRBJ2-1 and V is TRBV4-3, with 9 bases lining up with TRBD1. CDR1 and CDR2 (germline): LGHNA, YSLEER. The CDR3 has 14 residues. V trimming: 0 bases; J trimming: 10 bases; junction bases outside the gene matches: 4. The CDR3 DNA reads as TGCGCCAGCAGCCAAGATAGAGGACAGGGGGAGCAGTTCTTC. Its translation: CASSQDRGQGEQFF.

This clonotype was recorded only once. The CDR3 spells CASSLLTSGSDTQYF. As DNA, the CDR3 is TGTGCCAGCAGCCTCCTGACTAGCGGATCAGATACGCAGTATTTT. This chain joins TRBV7-6 and TRBJ2-3; 9 nucleotides agree with TRBD2. V was clipped by 5 bases and J by 4 bases; unmatched bases: 7. There are 15 residues in the CDR3. Germline CDR1 is SGHVS and CDR2 is FNYEAQ.

The CDR3 DNA is TGTGCCAGCAGTTTACTAGTCCATGAGCAGTTCTTC. Residues: CASSLLVHEQFF. V and J are TRBV12-3 or TRBV12-4 and TRBJ2-1; D remains unclear. Trimming removed 2 bases at V and 8 bases at J, with 7 bases between. This CDR3 has 12 amino acids.

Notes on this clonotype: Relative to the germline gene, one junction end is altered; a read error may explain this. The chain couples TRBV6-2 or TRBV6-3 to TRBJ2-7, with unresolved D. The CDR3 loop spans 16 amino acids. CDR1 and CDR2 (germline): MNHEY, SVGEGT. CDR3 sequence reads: CASSLRALDLPYERYF. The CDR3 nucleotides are TGTGCCAGCAGTCTCAGAGCCCTGGATCTACCCTACGAGCGGTACTTC.